These 11 T cell receptor beta chains originate from one sample sequenced in a study of siplizumab effects on memory and regulatory T cells (dated by TCRdb to 2018 to 2020). The method behind the library was the immunoSEQ multiplex PCR assay. Held by TCRdb, this immuneACCESS table contains in-frame sequences only and omits some clones. Under half of the omission traces to an unresolved V gene where checked; the cause of the rest is unknown. Counted in this sample were some 100,000 clones; about 93% of them appeared once. The ten largest clones take up about 1.2% of the sample. Material for sequencing was non-Treg CD4+ T cells sorted from blood. The sample's cell subset or site label, decoded: FACS-sorted unstimulated CD4+ non-regulatory T cells. All receptors derive from a human donor in good health.

The chain is built from TRBV19 and TRBJ1-1; the D gene is possibly TRBD1 (5 bases). CDR3 length equals 15 residues. Trimming took 5 bases from V and 6 from J, leaving 19 bases between them. The germline V gene has CDR1 LNHDA and CDR2 SQIVND (reference sequence). The CDR3 protein is CASSSRQWDHSEAFF. DNA for the CDR3: TGTGCCAGTAGTTCGCGACAGTGGGATCATTCTGAAGCTTTCTTT.

V is TRBV5-1 and J is TRBJ2-7, with a possible D match to TRBD2 (5 bases). There are 16 residues in the CDR3. Germline CDR1 SGHRS, CDR2 YFSETQ. Trimming took off 0 bases at V and 0 bases at J, with 13 bases between the two ends. The CDR3 protein is CASSLALTTSSYEQYF. The DNA of the CDR3 is TGCGCCAGCAGCTTGGCCCTAACAACTAGCTCCTACGAGCAGTACTTC. Looking up the rest from reference TRBV5-1 and TRBJ2-7 gives the full variable domain: KAGVTQTPRYLIKTRGQQVTLSCSPISGHRSVSWYQQTPGQGLQFLFEYFSETQRNKGNFPGRFSGRQFSNSRSEMNVSTLELGDSALYLCASSLALTTSSYEQYFGPGTRLTVT.

The gene calls are TRBV28 and TRBJ1-2; 8 bases agree with TRBD1. The J segment lost 3 bases and the V segment lost 7 bases, leaving 7 bases of the junction unmatched. The CDR3 length is 14 residues. Germline values: CDR1 MDHEN, CDR2 SYDVKM. CDR3 nucleotide sequence: TGTGCCAGCATTCCGACAGGGGAGGACTATGGCTACACCTTC. It specifies CASIPTGEDYGYTF.

This clone was detected only once. V usage is TRBV6-5 and J usage is TRBJ1-2; D is perhaps TRBD1 (5 bases). V dropped 0 bases and J dropped 8 bases, with 7 bases sitting between them. Germline V gene data show CDR1 as MNHEY and CDR2 as SVGAGI. The CDR3 has 12 amino acids. The CDR3 coding sequence is TGTGCCAGCAGTTACTCGAGGGGAGGCTACACCTTC. Amino acid sequence: CASSYSRGGYTF.

The chain couples TRBV5-4 to TRBJ1-3, with D unclear. The germline V gene encodes CDR1 SGHNT and CDR2 YYREEE (reference sequence). This CDR3 is built from 14 residues. V gave up 2 bases and J gave up 2 bases, with 8 bases separating them. The CDR3 DNA reads TGTGCCAGCAGCTTAACCGGCGCTGGAAACACCATATATTTT. This translates into CASSLTGAGNTIYF.

The chain recombines TRBV19 with TRBJ1-1, with D possibly matching TRBD1 (5 bases). This CDR3 contains 16 residues. V lost 4 bases and J lost 0, with 15 bases in between. Germline-derived CDR1 and CDR2 are LNHDA and SQIVND (reference sequence). The CDR3 DNA sequence: TGTGCCAGTAGTAGATCTTGGGGACGCTTGAACACTGAAGCTTTCTTT. Protein: CASSRSWGRLNTEAFF.

This rearrangement joins TRBV28 to TRBJ2-5; TRBD2 matches at 14 bases. Gene TRBJ2-7 matches the end of the DNA better, so the J call may be wrong. This CDR3 is built from 16 residues. Germline values: CDR1 MDHEN, CDR2 SYDVKM. Here the CDR3 DNA reads TGTGCCAGCATTCCTCCGGGACTAGCGGGAGACTACGAGCAGTACTTC. Translation gives CASIPPGLAGDYEQYF.

The chain combines TRBV27 with TRBJ1-5; TRBD1 matches at 7 bases. Germline loops: CDR1 MNHEY, CDR2 SMNVEV (reference sequence). With V trimmed by 6 bases and J by 4 bases, 6 bases remained unmatched. The CDR3 totals 14 residues. The CDR3 reads CASRSDRVNQPQHF. DNA for the CDR3: TGTGCCAGCAGGTCCGACAGGGTAAATCAGCCCCAGCATTTT.

The rearrangement links TRBV19 to TRBJ1-5; 8 nucleotides line up with TRBD1. The J segment lost 6 bases and the V segment lost 2 bases, leaving 3 bases of the junction unmatched. This CDR3 contains 14 residues. Germline V gene lookup returns CDR1 LNHDA and CDR2 SQIVND (reference sequence). CDR3 sequence: CASSISTGGQPQHF. CDR3 sequence (DNA): TGTGCCAGTAGTATATCAACAGGGGGTCAGCCCCAGCATTTT.

V gene TRBV5-5 combines with J gene TRBJ2-1; D unclear. This CDR3 is built from 15 residues. Per the germline V gene, CDR1 is SGHKS and CDR2 is YYEKEE (reference sequence). Trimming removed 0 bases at V and 3 bases at J, with 10 bases between. CDR3: CASSLGSQLYNEQFF. The CDR3 DNA sequence: TGTGCCAGCAGCTTGGGGAGTCAGCTCTACAATGAGCAGTTCTTC. The full variable domain, with the rest looked up from reference TRBV5-5 and TRBJ2-1, is DAGVTQSPTHLIKTRGQQVTLRCSPISGHKSVSWYQQVLGQGPQFIFQYYEKEERGRGNFPDRFSARQFPNYSSELNVNALLLGDSALYLCASSLGSQLYNEQFFGPGTRLTVL.

This chain uses TRBV14 with TRBJ2-7, with TRBD1 matching 10 bases. The CDR3 is made up of 16 amino acids. The J segment lost 1 base and the V segment lost 0 bases, leaving 3 bases of the junction unmatched. CDR1 SGHDN and CDR2 FVKESK come from the germline V gene. The CDR3 region has the DNA TGTGCCAGCAGCCAAGAGGGACAGGGGCGATCCTACGAGCAGTACTTC. Protein product: CASSQEGQGRSYEQYF.